These 24 T cell receptor beta chains were all obtained from the same sample, sequenced in a study of blood T cell repertoires in COVID-19. Here immunoSEQ multiplex PCR was the method, and the copy in TCRdb shows in-frame clones only, minus some. The table lists about 55,000 clones, around 86% of them singletons. Sequenced sample: peripheral blood. These receptors originate from a woman aged 60-70 years with acute or convalescent COVID-19.

The chain uses TRBV7-9 and TRBJ1-4; D remains ambiguous. Trimming cost V 5 bases and J 8 bases, with 9 bases left between them. This CDR3 has 12 amino acids. CDR1 is SEHNR, CDR2 FQNEAQ, per germline (reference sequence). CDR3 nucleotide sequence: TGTGCCAGCAGCGCGCATCTAGAAAAACTGTTTTTT. Amino acids: CASSAHLEKLFF.

The gene calls are TRBV2 and TRBJ2-7; D is perhaps TRBD1 (6 bases). CDR3 size: 14 residues. V was pared by 6 bases and J by 2 bases, with 14 bases between. The germline V gene encodes CDR1 SNHLY and CDR2 FYNNEI. CDR3 protein: CASSPRTAAYEQYF. The CDR3 nucleotides read TGTGCCAGCAGCCCTAGGACAGCAGCCTACGAGCAGTACTTC.

This chain links TRBV30 with TRBJ1-2, with a weak D call TRBD1 (5 bases). CDR1 is GTSNPN and CDR2 is SVGIG in the germline V gene (reference sequence). V was clipped by 3 bases and J by 1 base, with 18 bases between them. The CDR3 extends over 16 amino acids. The CDR3 bases are TGTGCCTGGAGCGCCTCTCGACAGAATGATAACTATGGCTACACCTTC. Residues: CAWSASRQNDNYGYTF.

The chain links TRBV11-3 to TRBJ2-1; 8 nucleotides align to TRBD2. V gave up 5 bases and J gave up 7 bases; unmatched junction bases: 7. The germline V gene has CDR1 SGHNT and CDR2 YENEEA. The CDR3 spans 14 residues. The chain's CDR3 is CASSITGGRNEQFF. CDR3 bases: TGTGCCAGCAGCATCACGGGGGGGCGTAATGAGCAGTTCTTC.

V and J are TRBV20-1 and TRBJ1-3; D is unclear. V was pared by 4 bases and J by 4 bases, with 5 bases between. The germline V gene encodes CDR1 DFQATT and CDR2 SNEGSKA (reference sequence). The CDR3 sequence is 11 residues long. The CDR3 DNA reads as TGCAGTGCTACGACAGGAAACACCATATATTTT. It encodes CSATTGNTIYF.

This chain joins TRBV7-6 and TRBJ2-2; 10 bases are shared with TRBD2. J was trimmed by 7 bases and V by 1 base; bases with no gene match: 12. The CDR3 consists of 18 residues. Germline V gives CDR1 SGHVS, CDR2 FNYEAQ. The CDR3 is CASSLVPLLAGQVGELFF. The CDR3 DNA reads TGTGCCAGCAGCTTAGTACCCCTACTAGCGGGACAGGTCGGGGAGCTGTTTTTT.

The CDR3 loop reads CASSYTGYYEQYF. The DNA of the CDR3 is TGTGCCAGCAGTTACACAGGGTACTACGAGCAGTACTTC. The rearrangement joins TRBV6-6 to TRBJ2-7, with D possibly TRBD1 on 6 matching bases. CDR1 and CDR2 (germline): MNHNY, SVGAGI (reference sequence). V lost 2 bases to trimming and J lost 3 bases, with 8 bases between them. The CDR3 is 13 residues long.

The rearrangement uses TRBV2 and TRBJ1-2, with 7 bases aligning to TRBD1. V lost 2 bases and J lost 7; bases outside the gene matches: 7. The CDR3 consists of 14 residues. The germline CDR1 and CDR2 sequences are SNHLY and FYNNEI. In DNA, the CDR3 is TGTGCCAGCAGTGAATTGACAGGGTCGGGTGGCTACACCTTC. This translates into CASSELTGSGGYTF.

This clone was counted only a few times. The chain links TRBV5-1 to TRBJ1-3; D not certain. V gave up 4 bases and J gave up 1 base, with 15 bases separating them. The V gene's germline CDR1 is SGHRS and CDR2 YFSETQ. CDR3 length equals 16 residues. The CDR3 region has the DNA TGCGCCAGCAGCGCCACGTTGGGAGGGTCTGGAAACACCATATATTTT. Protein sequence: CASSATLGGSGNTIYF.

The V call is TRBV6-4, the J call TRBJ2-1, with 10 bases lining up with TRBD2. Per the germline V gene, CDR1 is MRHNA and CDR2 is SNTAGT. The length of the CDR3 is 16 residues. V lost 5 bases, J lost 9 bases, and 13 bases stayed unmatched. CDR3 sequence: CASSLNFMSGGGEQFF. The DNA of the CDR3 is TGTGCCAGCAGTTTGAATTTTATGAGCGGGGGGGGTGAGCAGTTCTTC.

The chain couples TRBV7-3 to TRBJ2-5; 9 bases match TRBD1. The CDR3 sequence is 13 residues long. The V gene's germline CDR1 is SGHTA and CDR2 FQGTGA. V trimming: 5 bases; J trimming: 5 bases; junction bases outside the gene matches: 3. The CDR3 spells CASSTGGGETQYF. The CDR3 nucleotides are TGTGCCAGCAGCACAGGGGGCGGCGAGACCCAGTACTTC.

The chain recombines TRBV2 with TRBJ1-5, with TRBD1 as a possible D gene (6 bases). Germline assignment: CDR1 SNHLY and CDR2 FYNNEI. The CDR3 sequence is 14 residues long. Trimming stripped 7 bases from V and 3 bases from J, with 13 bases between. In DNA, the CDR3 is TGTGCCAGCACCCTAGGACAGTCCAATCAGCCCCAGCATTTT. It specifies CASTLGQSNQPQHF.

This chain links TRBV5-1 with TRBJ2-1; D is unclear. The V end was cut by 0 bases, the J end by 0 bases, with 7 bases between. Looked up from germline, CDR1 is SGHRS and CDR2 is YFSETQ. This CDR3 comprises 15 residues. The CDR3: CASSLGGSSYNEQFF. The CDR3 region has the DNA TGCGCCAGCAGCTTGGGAGGTAGCTCCTACAATGAGCAGTTCTTC.

The chain couples TRBV3-1 (or the pseudogene TRBV3-2) to TRBJ2-7; TRBD2 aligns across 7 bases. The CDR3 totals 16 residues. Losses at the gene ends were 8 bases for V and 0 bases for J; bases not matched to a gene: 13. Germline V gene sequence: CDR1 LGHDT, CDR2 YNNKEL (reference sequence). CDR3 nucleotide sequence: TGTGCCAGCCCAGAACAAGGCGGGAGTGGCTCCTACGAGCAGTACTTC. Its protein is CASPEQGGSGSYEQYF.

This chain connects TRBV5-1 to TRBJ2-5; D may be TRBD2 (6 bases). The CDR3 runs 15 residues. V dropped 2 bases and J dropped 2 bases, with 13 bases sitting between them. Germline V lookup: CDR1 SGHRS, CDR2 YFSETQ. CDR3: CASSFGGAGQETQYF. The CDR3 DNA is TGCGCCAGCAGCTTTGGAGGGGCAGGACAAGAGACCCAGTACTTC.

This clone has only one observation. The chain uses TRBV18 and TRBJ2-7; 10 positions agree with TRBD2. V lost 2 bases, J lost 8 bases, and 6 bases stayed unmatched. CDR3 length equals 14 residues. CDR1 is KGHSH, CDR2 LQKENI, per germline. CDR3 nucleotides: TGTGCCAGCTCACCAGAGGTAGCGGGGGGTCAGCAGTACTTC. This sequence encodes CASSPEVAGGQQYF. The complete variable domain, with remaining parts taken from reference TRBV18 and TRBJ2-7, reads NAGVMQNPRHLVRRRGQEARLRCSPMKGHSHVYWYRQLPEEGLKFMVYLQKENIIDESGMPKERFSAEFPKEGPSILRIQQVVRGDSAAYFCASSPEVAGGQQYFGPGTRLTVT.

V gene TRBV19 combines with J gene TRBJ2-5; possible D gene TRBD2, 5 bases. The CDR3 is 13 amino acids. V lost 8 bases, J lost 5 bases, and 15 bases lay in between. The germline CDR1 and CDR2 sequences are LNHDA and SQIVND (reference sequence). The CDR3 DNA follows: TGTGCCAGTGGAGGATACCTACCGGAGACCCAGTACTTC. This gives the protein CASGGYLPETQYF.

The rearrangement links TRBV23-1 to TRBJ2-3; D remains ambiguous. TRBV23-1 is assigned to the ORF class and has an uncertain function. CDR3 length: 9 residues. In nucleotides, the CDR3 is TGCGACGACTCCGATACGCAGTATTTT. This sequence encodes CDDSDTQYF.

The CDR3 DNA follows: TGTGCCAGCAGCCAAGCCCAACTCCGACAGGGTTCCTACAATGAGCAGTTCTTC. Amino acid sequence: CASSQAQLRQGSYNEQFF. The chain recombines TRBV3-1 (or the pseudogene TRBV3-2) with TRBJ2-1; 7 positions match TRBD1. Losses at the gene ends were 1 base for V and 1 base for J; bases not matched to a gene: 10. The germline V gene encodes CDR1 LGHDT and CDR2 YNNKEL (reference sequence). The CDR3 sequence is 18 residues long.

The chain employs TRBV7-3 and TRBJ2-5; D remains unclear. V lost 0 bases and J 2 bases, leaving 13 bases between the germline ends. CDR3 size: 16 residues. The germline V gene encodes CDR1 SGHTA and CDR2 FQGTGA. Written as DNA, the CDR3 is TGTGCCAGCAGCTTAACCGGCGGAATCGCTCAAGAGACCCAGTACTTC. Its translation: CASSLTGGIAQETQYF.

V usage is TRBV27 and J usage is TRBJ1-1; D might be TRBD1 (6 bases). The V end lost 2 bases, the J end lost 5 bases, and 9 bases lay between the germline ends. The V gene's germline CDR1 is MNHEY and CDR2 SMNVEV (reference sequence). The CDR3 has 13 amino acids. The CDR3 protein is CASSLHGQTEAFF. CDR3 in DNA: TGTGCCAGCAGTTTACACGGACAGACTGAAGCTTTCTTT.

Here the CDR3 reads CASSLTSGGAREQFF. The DNA for the CDR3 is TGTGCCAGCAGTTTGACTAGCGGGGGGGCCAGGGAGCAGTTCTTC. The chain links TRBV2 to TRBJ2-1, with 14 bases fitting TRBD2. The CDR3 contains 15 residues. J lost 10 bases, V lost 5 bases, and 7 bases had no gene match. CDR1 is SNHLY and CDR2 is FYNNEI in the germline V gene.

The chain employs TRBV29-1 and TRBJ1-1; D is perhaps TRBD1 (5 bases). V was cut by 3 bases and J by 5 bases, with 10 bases left in between. The CDR3 contains 12 residues. Germline V CDR1 and CDR2: SQVTM, ANQGSEA. In DNA form, the CDR3 reads TGCAGCGTTGACCGACGGGGGACTGAAGCTTTCTTT. Translation: CSVDRRGTEAFF. The full variable domain, completed using reference TRBV29-1 and TRBJ1-1, is SAVISQKPSRDICQRGTSLTIQCQVDSQVTMMFWYRQQPGQSLTLIATANQGSEATYESGFVIDKFPISRPNLTFSTLTVSNMSPEDSSIYLCSVDRRGTEAFFGQGTRLTVV.

The gene calls are TRBV28 and TRBJ1-2; D not certain. CDR1 and CDR2 (germline): MDHEN, SYDVKM. The length of the CDR3 is 12 residues. V gave up 3 bases and J gave up 3 bases, with 5 bases separating them. The CDR3 protein is CASSFLHYGYTF. CDR3 DNA: TGTGCCAGCAGTTTCCTCCACTATGGCTACACCTTC.